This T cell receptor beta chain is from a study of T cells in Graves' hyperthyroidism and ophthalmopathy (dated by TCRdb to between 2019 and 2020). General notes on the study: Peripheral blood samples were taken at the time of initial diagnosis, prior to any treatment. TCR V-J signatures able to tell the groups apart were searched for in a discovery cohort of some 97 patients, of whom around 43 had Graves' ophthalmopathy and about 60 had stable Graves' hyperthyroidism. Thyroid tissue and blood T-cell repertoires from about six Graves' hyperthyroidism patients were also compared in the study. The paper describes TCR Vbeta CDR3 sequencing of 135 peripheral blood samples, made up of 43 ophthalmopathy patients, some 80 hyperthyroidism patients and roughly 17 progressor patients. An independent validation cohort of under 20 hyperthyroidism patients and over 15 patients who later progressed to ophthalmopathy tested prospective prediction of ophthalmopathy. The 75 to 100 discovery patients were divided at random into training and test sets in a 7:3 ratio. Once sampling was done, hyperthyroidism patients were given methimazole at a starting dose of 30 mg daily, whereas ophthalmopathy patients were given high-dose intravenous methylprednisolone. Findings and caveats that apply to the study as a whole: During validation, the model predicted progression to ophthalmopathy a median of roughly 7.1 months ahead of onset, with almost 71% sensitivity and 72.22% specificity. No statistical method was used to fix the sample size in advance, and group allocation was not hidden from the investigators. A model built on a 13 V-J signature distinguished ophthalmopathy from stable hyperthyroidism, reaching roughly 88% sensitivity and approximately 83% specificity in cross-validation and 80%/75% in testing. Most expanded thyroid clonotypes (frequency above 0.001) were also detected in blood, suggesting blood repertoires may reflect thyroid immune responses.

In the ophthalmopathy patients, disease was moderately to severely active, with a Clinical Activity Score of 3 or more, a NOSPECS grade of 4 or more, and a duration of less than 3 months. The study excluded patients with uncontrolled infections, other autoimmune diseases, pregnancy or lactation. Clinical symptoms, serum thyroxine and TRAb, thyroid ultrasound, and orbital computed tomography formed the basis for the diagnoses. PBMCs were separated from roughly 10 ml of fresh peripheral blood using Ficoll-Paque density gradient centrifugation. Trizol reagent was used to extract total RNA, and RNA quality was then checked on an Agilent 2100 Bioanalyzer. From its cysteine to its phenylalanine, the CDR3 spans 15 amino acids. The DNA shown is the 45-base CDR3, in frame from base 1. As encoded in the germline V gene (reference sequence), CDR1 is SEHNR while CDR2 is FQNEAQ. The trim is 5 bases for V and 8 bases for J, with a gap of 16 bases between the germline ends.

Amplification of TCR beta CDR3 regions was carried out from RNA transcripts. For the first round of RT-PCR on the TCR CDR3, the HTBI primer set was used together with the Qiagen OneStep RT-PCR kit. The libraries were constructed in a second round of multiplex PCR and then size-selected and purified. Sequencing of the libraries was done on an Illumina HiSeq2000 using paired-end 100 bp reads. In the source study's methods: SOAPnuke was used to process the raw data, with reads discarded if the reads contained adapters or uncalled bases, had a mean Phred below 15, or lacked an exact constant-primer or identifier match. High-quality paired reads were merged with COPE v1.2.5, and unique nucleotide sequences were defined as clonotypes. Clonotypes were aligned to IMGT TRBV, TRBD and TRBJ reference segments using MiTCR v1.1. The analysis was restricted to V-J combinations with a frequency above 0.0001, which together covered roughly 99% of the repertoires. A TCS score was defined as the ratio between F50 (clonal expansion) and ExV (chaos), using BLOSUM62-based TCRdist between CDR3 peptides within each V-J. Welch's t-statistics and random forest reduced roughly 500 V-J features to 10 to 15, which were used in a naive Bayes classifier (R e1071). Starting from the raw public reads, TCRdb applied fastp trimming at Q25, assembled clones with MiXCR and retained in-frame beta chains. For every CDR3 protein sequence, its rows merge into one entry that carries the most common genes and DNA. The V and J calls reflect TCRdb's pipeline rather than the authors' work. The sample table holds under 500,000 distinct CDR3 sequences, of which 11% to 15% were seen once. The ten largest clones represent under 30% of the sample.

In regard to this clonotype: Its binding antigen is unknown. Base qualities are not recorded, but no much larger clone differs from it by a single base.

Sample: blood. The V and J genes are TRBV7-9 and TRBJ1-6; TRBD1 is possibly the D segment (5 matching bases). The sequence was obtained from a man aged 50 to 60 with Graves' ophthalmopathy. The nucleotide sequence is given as TGTGCCAGCAGCGGATTGTGGGGCTTTTATTCACCCCTCCACTTT. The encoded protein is CASSGLWGFYSPLHF.